The 21 T cell receptor beta chains given below trace back to one sample, sequenced in a study of beta chain features in type 1 diabetes. These receptors lack a known antigen. Whole-study results and caveats: Among all four CD4+ subsets, Type 1 diabetes patients had TCRB CDR3s that were moderately but significantly shorter.

Expressed TCRB transcripts were sequenced, since all the RNA that had been isolated was reverse transcribed. TCRdb keeps only in-frame clones here, not all; method: immunoSEQ multiplex PCR. The profile shows about 700,000 clones, roughly 13% of them singletons. Sequencing was performed on naive CD4+ T cells from blood. These receptors were collected from a man aged 18 to 35 with type 1 diabetes.

The V and J genes are TRBV4-1 and TRBJ1-6; perhaps TRBD1 as D (5 bases). V lost 0 bases, J lost 10 bases, and 19 bases lay in between. CDR1 and CDR2 from the germline V gene are MGHRA and YSYEKL. The CDR3 covers 17 residues. The CDR3 loop is CASSQDVGLPYGSPLHF. DNA of the CDR3: TGCGCCAGCAGCCAAGATGTGGGGCTCCCTTACGGCTCACCCCTCCACTTT.

CDR3 in DNA: TGTGCCAGCAGTCCCGGGACAGTAGCGTCCTACGAGCAGTACTTC. Its translation is CASSPGTVASYEQYF. This chain joins TRBV6-1 and TRBJ2-7; 7 bases map to TRBD1. V lost 5 bases, J lost 1 base, and 8 bases stayed unmatched. Looked up from germline, CDR1 is MNHNS and CDR2 is SASEGT. The CDR3 covers 15 residues.

The rearrangement links TRBV30 to TRBJ1-2, with D uncertain. The CDR3 covers 13 residues. Trimming took off 8 bases at V and 3 bases at J, with 16 bases between the two ends. Germline CDR1 GTSNPN, CDR2 SVGIG (reference sequence). For the CDR3, the DNA is TGTGCCCACGACATCGGACTAGACTATGGCTACACCTTC. Residues: CAHDIGLDYGYTF.

There are a few counts of this clone. The V gene is TRBV5-1, the J gene TRBJ2-7, with 11 bases that match TRBD1. CDR3 length: 15 amino acids. The germline V gene encodes CDR1 SGHRS and CDR2 YFSETQ. Trimming took 2 bases from V and 3 from J; bases not matched to a gene: 4. Written as DNA, the CDR3 is TGCGCCAGCAGCTTTCCGGGACAGGGGGTCTACGAGCAGTACTTC. Protein sequence: CASSFPGQGVYEQYF.

In regard to this clone: Other DNA sequences in the same sample also yield this CDR3. This rearrangement joins TRBV30 to TRBJ1-4; 8 nucleotides agree with TRBD1. CDR3 length equals 13 residues. Germline values: CDR1 GTSNPN, CDR2 SVGIG (reference sequence). J was trimmed by 5 bases and V by 2 bases; bases with no gene match: 1. DNA for the CDR3: TGTGCCTGGAGTAGACAGGGGAATGAAAAACTGTTTTTT. Residues: CAWSRQGNEKLFF. Filled out from reference TRBV30 and TRBJ1-4, the complete variable domain reads SQTIHQWPATLVQPVGSPLSLECTVEGTSNPNLYWYRQAAGRGLQLLFYSVGIGQISSEVPQNLSASRPQDRQFILSSKKLLLSDSGFYLCAWSRQGNEKLFFGSGTQLSVL.

The V call is TRBV29-1, the J call TRBJ2-5; D call uncertain. Trimming stripped 7 bases from V and 2 bases from J, with 14 bases between. Germline CDR1 reads SQVTM; CDR2 reads ANQGSEA. The CDR3 runs to 13 residues. The CDR3 nucleotides read TGCAGCGCCCGGCTAGGGCTACAAGAGACCCAGTACTTC. This codes for CSARLGLQETQYF.

The chain links TRBV6-1 to TRBJ2-7, with TRBD1 matching 7 bases. J was trimmed by 5 bases and V by 3 bases; bases with no gene match: 13. Germline assignment: CDR1 MNHNS and CDR2 SASEGT. This CDR3 is 16 amino acids long. The chain's CDR3 is CASSDFEQGKRDEQYF. In nucleotides, the CDR3 is TGTGCCAGCAGTGATTTCGAACAGGGGAAAAGGGACGAGCAGTACTTC.

This clone has just a few counts. CDR3 bases: TGTGCCTGGAGTCGGACCACCGGGGCTGAAGCTTTCTTT. Its translation is CAWSRTTGAEAFF. The chain uses TRBV30 and TRBJ1-1; no firm D call. The CDR3 extends over 13 amino acids. Germline lookup yields CDR1 GTSNPN and CDR2 SVGIG (reference sequence). Deletions cut 2 bases from V and 6 bases from J, with 13 bases between.

This chain connects TRBV7-9 to TRBJ2-4; tentative D call: TRBD1 (6 bases). The V gene's germline CDR1 is SEHNR and CDR2 FQNEAQ (reference sequence). CDR3 length: 15 residues. The V gene lost 5 bases and the J gene lost 1 base, with 12 bases spanning the gap. The CDR3 loop is CASSLIQGAKNIQYF. In DNA, the CDR3 is TGTGCCAGCAGCCTAATCCAGGGGGCCAAAAACATTCAGTACTTC.

This sequence joins TRBV5-1 and TRBJ2-5; D remains unclear. Trimming took 4 bases from V and 1 from J, leaving 14 bases between them. The germline V gene has CDR1 SGHRS and CDR2 YFSETQ. The CDR3 has 15 residues. This CDR3 is CASSPQNEVQETQYF. CDR3 nucleotide sequence: TGCGCCAGCAGCCCCCAGAATGAGGTCCAAGAGACCCAGTACTTC.

This clone occurred a few times. CDR3 in amino acids: CASRGVTGFYEQYF. The CDR3 nucleotides are TGTGCCAGCCGCGGCGTAACAGGGTTCTACGAGCAGTACTTC. This chain links TRBV6-1 with TRBJ2-7; D perhaps matches TRBD1 (6 bases). Trimming cost V 8 bases and J 3 bases, with 17 bases left between them. The CDR3 totals 14 residues. Germline lookup yields CDR1 MNHNS and CDR2 SASEGT.

A few counts support this clone. The chain's CDR3 is CASGGEQYF. Here the CDR3 DNA reads TGTGCCAGCGGCGGGGAGCAGTACTTC. V is TRBV25-1 and J is TRBJ2-7, with D possibly matching TRBD2 (5 bases). V gave up 8 bases and J gave up 7 bases, with 6 bases separating them. This CDR3 has 9 residues. Germline V CDR1 and CDR2: MGHDK, SYGVNS.

The chain employs TRBV19 and TRBJ1-2, with 8 bases fitting TRBD1. Per the germline V gene, CDR1 is LNHDA and CDR2 is SQIVND (reference sequence). V dropped 7 bases and J dropped 3; count of bases not matched to a gene: 10. The CDR3 contains 15 residues. The DNA for the CDR3 is TGTGCCAGTATCAAACGACAGGGGAGCGACTATGGCTACACCTTC. It specifies CASIKRQGSDYGYTF.

This chain joins TRBV27 and TRBJ2-7; a weak D match, TRBD2 (5 bases). Germline-derived CDR1 and CDR2 are MNHEY and SMNVEV (reference sequence). The ends were cut back, 5 bases at V and 2 bases at J, with 13 bases in the middle. This CDR3 comprises 14 residues. CDR3 amino acids: CASSAYLAPYEQYF. As DNA, the CDR3 is TGTGCCAGCAGTGCATACTTAGCGCCCTACGAGCAGTACTTC.

This clone was picked up a small number of times. The rearrangement uses TRBV7-3 and TRBJ1-3; D unresolved. Trimming stripped 8 bases from V and 4 bases from J, with 21 bases between. Germline loops: CDR1 SGHTA, CDR2 FQGTGA. The CDR3 is 16 amino acids. CDR3 residues: CASAESSGLSGNTIYF. CDR3 DNA sequence: TGTGCCAGCGCGGAGAGCAGTGGGCTAAGCGGAAACACCATATATTTT.

The CDR3 region has the DNA TGCAGCGTTGATGGGACACCGGGCGGGTATGGCTACACCTTC. This gives the protein CSVDGTPGGYGYTF. This chain joins TRBV29-1 and TRBJ1-2; D is perhaps TRBD1 (6 bases). V gave up 3 bases and J gave up 5 bases, with 16 bases separating them. Germline loops: CDR1 SQVTM, CDR2 ANQGSEA. CDR3 size: 14 residues.

This chain uses TRBV19 with TRBJ1-5, with 9 bases aligning to TRBD1. The CDR3 totals 15 residues. V lost 5 bases to trimming and J lost 7 bases; unmatched junction nucleotides: 9. CDR1 is LNHDA, CDR2 SQIVND, per germline (reference sequence). The CDR3 sequence: CASSPGQGFEQPQHF. The CDR3 DNA reads as TGTGCCAGTAGTCCGGGACAGGGCTTCGAACAGCCCCAGCATTTT.

The rearrangement links TRBV21-1 to TRBJ1-1. TRBV21-1 represents a pseudogene. The CDR3 contains 17 residues. The CDR3 spells CASSLRDFLRRDTEAFF. The DNA of the CDR3 is TGTGCCAGCAGCCTCCGGGACTTTCTTCGACGTGACACTGAAGCTTTCTTT.

The sample holds a few counts of this clone. The gene calls are TRBV2 and TRBJ1-5; weak D call: TRBD1 (5 bases). CDR3 length: 13 residues. V gave up 4 bases and J gave up 3 bases, with 7 bases separating them. Germline V CDR1 and CDR2: SNHLY, FYNNEI. The CDR3 nucleotides are TGTGCCAGCAGTGGAGGGGTCAATCAGCCCCAGCATTTT. Its translation is CASSGGVNQPQHF.

The chain joins TRBV7-7 to TRBJ2-1; D might be TRBD2 (5 bases). V lost 1 base and J lost 5, with 6 bases in between. The germline gives CDR1 SSHAT, CDR2 FNYEAQ (reference sequence). The CDR3 covers 13 residues. The CDR3 loop is CASSLDGNNEQFF. Here the CDR3 DNA reads TGTGCCAGCAGCTTAGACGGGAACAATGAGCAGTTCTTC.

This clone was seen more than once but under ten times. This chain uses TRBV2 with TRBJ1-5; D unclear. Deletions cut 3 bases from V and 0 bases from J, with 6 bases between. There are 14 residues in the CDR3. The germline gives CDR1 SNHLY, CDR2 FYNNEI. This CDR3 is CASSDLYSNQPQHF. CDR3 DNA sequence: TGTGCCAGCAGTGATCTCTATAGCAATCAGCCCCAGCATTTT. Filled out from reference TRBV2 and TRBJ1-5, the complete variable domain reads EPEVTQTPSHQVTQMGQEVILRCVPISNHLYFYWYRQILGQKVEFLVSFYNNEISEKSEIFDDQFSVERPDGSNFTLKIRSTKLEDSAMYFCASSDLYSNQPQHFGDGTRLSIL.